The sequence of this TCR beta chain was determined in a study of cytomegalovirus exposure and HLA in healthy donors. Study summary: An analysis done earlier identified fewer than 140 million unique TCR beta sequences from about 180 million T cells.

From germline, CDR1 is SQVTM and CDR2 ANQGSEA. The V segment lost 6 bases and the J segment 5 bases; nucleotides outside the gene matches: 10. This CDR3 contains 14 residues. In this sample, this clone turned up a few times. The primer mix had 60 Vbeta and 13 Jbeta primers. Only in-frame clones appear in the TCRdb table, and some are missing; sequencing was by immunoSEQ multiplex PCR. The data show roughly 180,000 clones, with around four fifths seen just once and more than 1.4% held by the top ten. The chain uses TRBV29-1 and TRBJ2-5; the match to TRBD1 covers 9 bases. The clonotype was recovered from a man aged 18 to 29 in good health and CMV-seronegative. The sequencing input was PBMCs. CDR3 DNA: TGCAGCGTGGTGCGGGACAGGGCAGGGGAGACCCAGTACTTC. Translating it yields CSVVRDRAGETQYF.